This TCR beta chain was obtained from a study of blood T cell repertoires in COVID-19. Sequenced by immunoSEQ multiplex PCR; TCRdb stores in-frame clones only, minus some. This sample yields about 200,000 clones, of which more than 75% are seen a single time; 3.5% to 5% belongs to the top ten. Sequencing used peripheral blood. This TCR came from a man aged 50-60 years with acute or convalescent COVID-19.

The CDR3 here is CAISEGARTEAFF. The CDR3 nucleotides are TGTGCCATCAGTGAGGGGGCCAGAACTGAAGCTTTCTTT. V and J are TRBV10-3 and TRBJ1-1, with D perhaps TRBD1 (5 bases). The germline V gene has CDR1 ENHRY and CDR2 SYGVKD. The CDR3 is 13 residues long. The ends were cut back, 2 bases at V and 5 bases at J, with 9 bases in the middle.